The source of this T cell receptor beta chain is a study of cytomegalovirus exposure and HLA in healthy donors. About the research overall: There were some 410 genotyped donors. Of these, roughly 80% fell in the genetic ancestry cluster associated with self-reported Caucasian donors.

Vbeta (60) and Jbeta (13) primers were used in the PCR. The assay was immunoSEQ multiplex PCR, and TCRdb's table has in-frame clones only and misses some. The table lists 150,000 to 190,000 clones, approximately 80% of them singletons, with around 7% in the top ten. This CDR3 has 13 residues. The germline V gene encodes CDR1 ENHRY and CDR2 SYGVKD. Trimming took off 0 bases at V and 2 bases at J, with 4 bases between the two ends. This clone was seen once. The chain links TRBV10-3 to TRBJ1-1; D remains ambiguous. This receptor was identified in a woman aged 50 to 60 in good health and CMV-seropositive. Material for sequencing was PBMCs. CDR3 loop: CAISESINTEAFF. As DNA, the CDR3 is TGTGCCATCAGTGAGTCCATCAACACTGAAGCTTTCTTT.